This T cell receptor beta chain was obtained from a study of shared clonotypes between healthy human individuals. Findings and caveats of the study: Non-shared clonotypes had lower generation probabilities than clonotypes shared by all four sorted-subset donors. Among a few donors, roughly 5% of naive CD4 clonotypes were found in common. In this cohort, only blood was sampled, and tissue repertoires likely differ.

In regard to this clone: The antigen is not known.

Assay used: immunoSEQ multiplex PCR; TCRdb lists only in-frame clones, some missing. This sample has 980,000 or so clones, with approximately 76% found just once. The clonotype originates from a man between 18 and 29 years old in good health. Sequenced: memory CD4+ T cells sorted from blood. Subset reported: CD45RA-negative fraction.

CDR3 region: CASTVLSPVADTQYF. CDR3 nucleotide sequence: TGTGCCAGCACCGTCCTCTCACCCGTGGCAGATACGCAGTATTTT. The gene calls are TRBV2 and TRBJ2-3; D is unresolved. From germline, CDR1 is SNHLY and CDR2 FYNNEI. CDR3 length equals 15 residues. V was pared by 7 bases and J by 4 bases, with 18 bases between.